The 25 T cell receptor beta chains reported below all come from one sample, sequenced in a study of T cells in Graves' hyperthyroidism and ophthalmopathy. Amplified regions were TCR beta CDR3 sequences from RNA transcripts. In the first-round RT-PCR of the TCR CDR3, the HTBI primer set was used. One entry per CDR3 protein, called by TCRdb with MiXCR from the multiplex PCR reads. The sample lists around 240,000 distinct CDR3 sequences, roughly 15% seen once, with 10% to 15% in the top ten. The sequenced sample consisted of blood. Source of these receptors: a middle-aged woman with Graves' hyperthyroidism that later progressed to Graves' ophthalmopathy.

This clonotype was detected many times. V usage is TRBV7-9 and J usage is TRBJ2-1; possibly TRBD1 for D (7 bases). Per the germline V gene, CDR1 is SEHNR and CDR2 is FQNEAQ (reference sequence). The CDR3 is made up of 17 amino acids. The V end lost 3 bases, the J end lost 4 bases, and 19 bases lay between the germline ends. In DNA, the CDR3 is TGTGCCAGCAGCTTGGTATCCGGGGCAGGGGGGTACAATGAGCAGTTCTTC. Residues: CASSLVSGAGGYNEQFF.

The sample holds a few counts of this clonotype. The rearrangement uses TRBV4-2 and TRBJ2-2; 10 bases are a match to TRBD1. The J segment lost 8 bases and the V segment lost 4 bases, leaving 16 bases of the junction unmatched. The germline V gene encodes CDR1 LGHNA and CDR2 YNFKEQ. The CDR3 is 18 amino acids. CDR3 coding DNA: TGTGCCAGCAGCCCTGCCACCGGGACAGGGGTAAAGATTGGGGAGCTGTTTTTT. Translating gives CASSPATGTGVKIGELFF.

This clonotype showed up just a few times. V and J are TRBV20-1 and TRBJ2-7; TRBD2 matches at 15 bases. This CDR3 has 16 amino acids. The junction had 8 bases not matched to a gene; V was cut back by 5 bases and J by 3 bases. CDR1 DFQATT and CDR2 SNEGSKA come from the germline V gene (reference sequence). CDR3 DNA: TGCAGTGCTTTACCGGGACTAGCGGGAGGTCTCTACGAGCAGTACTTC. It is translated as CSALPGLAGGLYEQYF.

This clonotype was detected a few times. This rearrangement joins TRBV7-3 to TRBJ2-1; D gene uncertain. The V gene lost 2 bases and the J gene lost 7 bases, with 12 bases spanning the gap. This CDR3 region has 14 residues. CDR1 is SGHTA, CDR2 FQGTGA, per germline. The CDR3 DNA sequence: TGTGCCAGCAGCTTAGAACCCCAGGTTAATGAGCAGTTCTTC. Encoded protein: CASSLEPQVNEQFF. Combining the CDR3 with reference TRBV7-3 and TRBJ2-1 gives the whole variable domain GAGVSQTPSNKVTEKGKYVELRCDPISGHTALYWYRQSLGQGPEFLIYFQGTGAADDSGLPNDRFFAVRPEGSVSTLKIQRTERGDSAVYLCASSLEPQVNEQFFGPGTRLTVL.

This clonotype was picked up many times. This chain uses TRBV10-3 with TRBJ1-1; 8 bases agree with TRBD1. The ends lost 6 bases at V and 3 bases at J; junction bases unmatched: 6. This CDR3 is 14 amino acids long. CDR1 is ENHRY and CDR2 is SYGVKD in the germline V gene. CDR3 protein: CAISLQGGDTEAFF. In nucleotides, the CDR3 is TGTGCCATCAGCTTACAGGGGGGTGACACTGAAGCTTTCTTT.

This clonotype was seen a single time. One base away lies a much larger clone, so this may be a sequencing read error. The missing conserved phenylalanine or tryptophan at the end of this CDR3 makes a read error likely. The chain carries TRBV5-1 and TRBJ2-2; 8 nucleotides match TRBD2. Germline-derived CDR1 and CDR2 are SGHRS and YFSETQ. The CDR3 extends over 17 amino acids. The J segment lost 1 base and the V segment lost 0 bases, leaving 5 bases of the junction unmatched. The CDR3: CASSLVLAGMNTGELFV. DNA of the CDR3: TGCGCCAGCAGCTTGGTATTAGCGGGGATGAACACCGGGGAGCTGTTTGTT.

This clonotype was recorded many times. This chain connects TRBV28 to TRBJ1-2; D is unresolved. The germline gives CDR1 MDHEN, CDR2 SYDVKM. The CDR3 has 11 residues. Trimming removed 3 bases from V and 5 bases from J, with 4 bases in between. The CDR3 DNA sequence: TGTGCCAGCAGTTTCCTTTATGGCTACACCTTC. It codes for CASSFLYGYTF.

With regard to this clonotype: The junction does not match germline at one end; this may be a read error. V is TRBV10-3 and J is TRBJ2-5; D is unclear. CDR3 length equals 16 residues. Germline V gene sequence: CDR1 ENHRY, CDR2 SYGVKD. CDR3 nucleotides: TGTGCCAGCAGTTCCCCGCTGTTCGGCAGCCAAGAGACCCAGTACTTC. Protein sequence: CASSSPLFGSQETQYF.

This clonotype has ten or more counts. The rearrangement uses TRBV20-1 and TRBJ2-2; D ambiguous. Trimming took 0 bases from V and 0 from J, leaving 11 bases between them. Germline CDR1 is DFQATT and CDR2 is SNEGSKA (reference sequence). This CDR3 comprises 16 residues. The CDR3 region is CSARDRARSNTGELFF. The CDR3, as DNA: TGCAGTGCTAGAGATCGGGCTAGATCGAACACCGGGGAGCTGTTTTTT.

This clonotype was observed at least ten times. The chain combines TRBV19 with TRBJ2-2; D is ambiguous. Germline values: CDR1 LNHDA, CDR2 SQIVND (reference sequence). The CDR3 runs to 11 residues. The V end was cut by 9 bases, the J end by 5 bases, with 7 bases between. The CDR3 sequence is CASSGTGELFF. The CDR3 DNA follows: TGTGCCAGCAGTGGTACCGGGGAGCTGTTTTTT. Variable domain in full (rest from reference TRBV19 and TRBJ2-2): DGGITQSPKYLFRKEGQNVTLSCEQNLNHDAMYWYRQDPGQGLRLIYYSQIVNDFQKGDIAEGYSVSREKKESFPLTVTSAQKNPTAFYLCASSGTGELFFGEGSRLTVL.

This clonotype turned up a few times. The chain uses TRBV30 and TRBJ2-1; 7 nucleotides match TRBD1. V trimming: 5 bases; J trimming: 4 bases; junction bases outside the gene matches: 5. The CDR3 length is 13 residues. CDR1 is GTSNPN and CDR2 is SVGIG in the germline V gene (reference sequence). Here the CDR3 DNA reads TGTGCCTGGCAGGAGACAGGGTACAATGAGCAGTTCTTC. Its protein product is CAWQETGYNEQFF.

Ten or more counts support this clonotype. The V gene is TRBV5-1, the J gene TRBJ2-1, with 14 bases identical to TRBD2. The CDR3 loop spans 15 amino acids. V trimming: 3 bases; J trimming: 5 bases; junction bases outside the gene matches: 1. From germline, CDR1 is SGHRS and CDR2 YFSETQ. Here the CDR3 DNA reads TGCGCCAGCAGCTGGGGACTAGCGGGGGACAATGAGCAGTTCTTC. This codes for CASSWGLAGDNEQFF.

This clonotype was counted only a few times. This rearrangement joins TRBV28 to TRBJ2-7, with D possibly called TRBD1 or TRBD2 (7 bases each). The germline V gene encodes CDR1 MDHEN and CDR2 SYDVKM. V gave up 6 bases and J gave up 2 bases, with 14 bases separating them. CDR3 length equals 14 residues. The DNA for the CDR3 is TGTGCCAGCAGCGACAGGGAGGGTCCCTACGAGCAGTACTTC. Translating gives CASSDREGPYEQYF. The full variable domain, its missing parts supplied by reference TRBV28 and TRBJ2-7, is DVKVTQSSRYLVKRTGEKVFLECVQDMDHENMFWYRQDPGLGLRLIYFSYDVKMKEKGDIPEGYSVSREKKERFSLILESASTNQTSMYLCASSDREGPYEQYFGPGTRLTVT.

This clonotype appeared many times. The rearrangement uses TRBV2 and TRBJ2-7; 7 positions agree with TRBD1. This CDR3 comprises 14 residues. The junction had 6 bases not matched to a gene; V was cut back by 4 bases and J by 3 bases. Looked up from germline, CDR1 is SNHLY and CDR2 is FYNNEI. The CDR3 bases are TGTGCCAGCAGTGTTCGGACAGGTTACTACGAGCAGTACTTC. Translation gives CASSVRTGYYEQYF.

A note on this clonotype: At one end the junction does not follow the germline gene, possibly because of a read error. V gene TRBV28 combines with J gene TRBJ2-6; the D is unclear. The CDR3 extends over 12 amino acids. Germline CDR1 MDHEN, CDR2 SYDVKM. Here the CDR3 DNA reads TGTGCCAGCAGCCCTGGGGTCAACGTCCTGACTTTC. Residues: CASSPGVNVLTF.

This clonotype was observed a handful of times. The CDR3: CASSANGGELFF. The CDR3 DNA reads as TGTGCCAGCAGCGCAAACGGCGGGGAGCTGTTTTTT. The rearrangement uses TRBV5-6 and TRBJ2-2; D not resolved. The CDR3 covers 12 residues. CDR1 SGHDT and CDR2 YYEEEE come from the germline V gene. With 4 bases removed from V and 7 bases from J, the gap between germline ends came to 8 bases.

On this clonotype itself: With a much larger clone just one base away, this may be a read error. The gene calls are TRBV29-1 and TRBJ2-2; TRBD2 agrees at 16 bases. The CDR3 has 18 amino acids. Germline assignment: CDR1 SQVTM and CDR2 ANQGSEA. The CDR3 here is CSVVLGLAGGPYTGELLF. CDR3 DNA: TGCAGCGTCGTTTTGGGACTAGCGGGAGGGCCATACACCGGGGAGCTGCTTTTT.

This clonotype was seen at least ten times. The chain joins TRBV15 to TRBJ1-1; the match to TRBD1 covers 9 bases. The V gene end was trimmed by 1 base and the J gene end by 6 bases; junction bases not matched to a gene: 9. The CDR3 extends over 16 amino acids. Germline-derived CDR1 and CDR2 are LNHNV and YYDKDF (reference sequence). Here the CDR3 DNA reads TGTGCCACCAGCAGAGTCCCGACAGGGGGAAGCGCTGAAGCTTTCTTT. Protein: CATSRVPTGGSAEAFF. Drawing the rest from reference TRBV15 and TRBJ1-1, the complete variable domain is DAMVIQNPRYQVTQFGKPVTLSCSQTLNHNVMYWYQQKSSQAPKLLFHYYDKDFNNEADTPDNFQSRRPNTSFCFLDIRSPGLGDTAMYLCATSRVPTGGSAEAFFGQGTRLTVV.

This clonotype was found many times. The chain carries TRBV10-3 and TRBJ2-7; D not resolved. The germline CDR1 and CDR2 sequences are ENHRY and SYGVKD. Trimming cost V 10 bases and J 0 bases, with 7 bases left between them. The CDR3 covers 11 residues. This CDR3 reads CATLSSYEQYF. DNA for the CDR3: TGTGCCACCCTTAGCTCCTACGAGCAGTACTTC.

The chain is built from TRBV10-2 and TRBJ1-2, with no clear D. The CDR3 extends over 14 amino acids. CDR1 is WSHSY, CDR2 SAAADI, per germline. The germline V and J ends were trimmed by 6 bases and 8 bases, with 19 bases remaining between them. In nucleotides, the CDR3 is TGCGCCAGCAGGGCCACCAGCGGGAGAGGCGGCTACACCTTC. Its translation: CASRATSGRGGYTF.

This clonotype has a handful of counts. This rearrangement joins TRBV19 to TRBJ1-2, with a possible D match to TRBD1 (5 bases). Trimming took off 6 bases at V and 2 bases at J, with 13 bases between the two ends. CDR3 length: 14 amino acids. Germline values: CDR1 LNHDA, CDR2 SQIVND (reference sequence). The CDR3 bases are TGTGCCAGTAGACCGACAGATATAAACTATGGCTACACCTTC. Translation: CASRPTDINYGYTF.

This clonotype has at least ten counts. The chain combines TRBV5-1 with TRBJ1-6, with a weak D call TRBD1 (5 bases). Germline V gene lookup returns CDR1 SGHRS and CDR2 YFSETQ. This CDR3 comprises 12 residues. V shed 3 bases and J shed 7 bases, with 5 bases lying between them. The CDR3 is CASSWGNSPLHF. The CDR3 DNA is TGCGCCAGCAGCTGGGGGAATTCACCCCTCCACTTT.

This clonotype was found many times. The chain has TRBV6-1 and TRBJ1-2; no clear D. Trimming took off 6 bases at V and 7 bases at J, with 15 bases between the two ends. The CDR3 spans 13 residues. Germline V CDR1 and CDR2: MNHNS, SASEGT. This chain's CDR3 is CASSPRTAAGYTF. Here the CDR3 DNA reads TGTGCCAGCAGCCCTCGAACGGCTGCTGGCTACACCTTC.

This clonotype was found a few times. The rearrangement links TRBV10-3 to TRBJ1-3; the D is unclear. CDR1 and CDR2 (germline): ENHRY, SYGVKD. V lost 0 bases and J 3 bases, leaving 12 bases between the germline ends. The CDR3 sequence is 16 residues long. The CDR3 reads CAISESASELGNTIYF. CDR3 in DNA: TGTGCCATCAGTGAGTCGGCGTCAGAACTTGGAAACACCATATATTTT.

This clonotype appeared many times. The J gene is TRBJ2-5, the V gene TRBV14, with 12 nucleotides matching TRBD1. The V gene's germline CDR1 is SGHDN and CDR2 FVKESK. The length of the CDR3 is 16 residues. Trimming took 3 bases from V and 5 from J; bases not matched to a gene: 7. DNA of the CDR3: TGTGCCAGCAGCCACCTGGGACAGGGGGCGAGGGAGACCCAGTACTTC. Protein sequence: CASSHLGQGARETQYF.